The 4 T cell receptor beta chains presented below share a single source sample, sequenced in a study of cytomegalovirus exposure and HLA in healthy donors (dated by TCRdb to 2015 to 2018). Library preparation employed the immunoSEQ multiplex PCR assay. For the multiplex PCR, a mixture combining 60 forward primers for TCR Vbeta segments and 13 reverse primers for TCR Jbeta segments was used. TCRdb holds this immuneACCESS table with in-frame rearrangements only. Some clones are missing; in checked studies, unresolved V genes explain under half, and the rest has no known cause. The sample data list 200,000 or so clones, and 60% to 85% of these were observed just once. 15% to 17% of the sample is held by the ten biggest clonotypes. Sample: PBMCs. The receptors here all came from a man aged 35-49 years in good health and CMV-seronegative.

J is TRBJ2-7 and V is TRBV29-1; 7 nucleotides line up with TRBD1. CDR1 is SQVTM, CDR2 ANQGSEA, per germline. After removal of 4 bases from V and 1 base from J, the junction contained 4 bases not matched to a gene. CDR3 length: 13 amino acids. This CDR3 is CSVGQGRSYEQYF. The CDR3 nucleotides read TGCAGCGTTGGACAGGGAAGGTCCTACGAGCAGTACTTC.

The genes are TRBV9 and TRBJ2-5; perhaps TRBD2 as D (6 bases). The J call may be in error: the DNA end matches TRBJ2-7 better. The CDR3 is made up of 15 amino acids. CDR1 is SGDLS and CDR2 is YYNGEE in the germline V gene. The chain's CDR3 is CASSVRDSGSYEQYF. CDR3 nucleotide sequence: TGTGCCAGCAGCGTTAGGGACTCCGGCTCCTACGAGCAGTACTTC.

The CDR3 reads CASSRGRFYEQYF. CDR3 in DNA: TGTGCCAGCAGCCGGGGGAGGTTCTACGAGCAGTACTTC. The genes are TRBV7-3 and TRBJ2-7, with D possibly matching TRBD2 (6 bases). Germline values: CDR1 SGHTA, CDR2 FQGTGA. The V end lost 5 bases, the J end lost 3 bases, and 11 bases lay between the germline ends. The CDR3 consists of 13 residues. Drawing the rest from reference TRBV7-3 and TRBJ2-7, the complete variable domain is GAGVSQTPSNKVTEKGKYVELRCDPISGHTALYWYRQSLGQGPEFLIYFQGTGAADDSGLPNDRFFAVRPEGSVSTLKIQRTERGDSAVYLCASSRGRFYEQYFGPGTRLTVT.

This clone turned up a few times. J is TRBJ1-2 and V is TRBV2; possibly TRBD1 for D (5 bases). Germline CDR1 SNHLY, CDR2 FYNNEI. V was clipped by 5 bases and J by 4 bases, with 14 bases between them. The CDR3 spans 14 residues. The CDR3 nucleotides are TGTGCCAGCAGTCCTAGACAGAATGCCTATGGCTACACCTTC. Translating gives CASSPRQNAYGYTF.